This is a list of T cell receptor beta chains from one sample in a study of T cells expressing NK-cell markers. TCRdb re-called the 5' RACE reads; one entry per CDR3 protein, DNA not given. This sample contains 500,000 to 700,000 distinct CDR3 sequences. Sequenced sample: blood T cells: a sorted CD56 or NKG2C T cell subset, CD4+ or CD8+ T cells, or bulk PBMC T cells (not recorded which). The receptors come from a man younger than 35 in good health. Each CDR3 is given with its conserved first and last residue. Fields, in order: J gene, V gene, CDR3 protein.

TRBJ2-1 | TRBV29-1 | CSVEPGLVGHEQFF
TRBJ1-1 | TRBV29-1 | CSVGGGAKNTEAFF
TRBJ2-1 | TRBV4-1 | CASSQVPLKEQFF
TRBJ1-2 | TRBV20-1 | CSAFFPGSFGYTF
TRBJ2-1 | TRBV3-1 | CASSFPSGSIHEQFF
TRBJ2-7 | TRBV5-1 | CASSWDSATNEQYF
TRBJ1-2 | TRBV20-1 | CSVPGINYGYTF
TRBJ1-4 | TRBV7-9 | CASSLVGANEKLFF
TRBJ2-2 | TRBV6-5 | CASSYVGEGAGELFF
TRBJ2-5 | TRBV20-1 | CSACETSGSWRETQYF
TRBJ2-1 | TRBV7-3 | CASSGQGNYNEQFF
TRBJ2-1 | TRBV7-3 | CASSSAGQGYNEQFF
TRBJ1-1 | TRBV20-1 | CSARDVLNTEAFF
TRBJ2-3 | TRBV29-1 | CSSIGAPDTQYF
TRBJ2-5 | TRBV7-9 | CASSRTSGLQETQYF
TRBJ2-1 | TRBV20-1 | CSARGEVIVGLYNEQFF